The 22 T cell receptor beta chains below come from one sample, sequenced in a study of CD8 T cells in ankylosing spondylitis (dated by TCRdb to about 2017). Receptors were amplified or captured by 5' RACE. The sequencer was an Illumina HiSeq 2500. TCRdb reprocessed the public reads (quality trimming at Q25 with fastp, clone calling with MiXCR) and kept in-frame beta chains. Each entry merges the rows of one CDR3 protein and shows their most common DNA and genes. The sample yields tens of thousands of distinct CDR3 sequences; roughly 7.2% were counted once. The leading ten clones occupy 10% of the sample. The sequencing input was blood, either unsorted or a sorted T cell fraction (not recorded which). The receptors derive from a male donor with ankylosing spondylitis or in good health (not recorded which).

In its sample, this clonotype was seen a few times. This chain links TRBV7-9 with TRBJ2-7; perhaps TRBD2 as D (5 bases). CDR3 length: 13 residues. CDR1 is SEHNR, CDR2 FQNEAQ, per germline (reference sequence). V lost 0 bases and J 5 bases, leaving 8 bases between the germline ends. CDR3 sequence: CASSLAGSNEQYF. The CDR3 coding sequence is TGTGCCAGCAGCTTAGCGGGGAGCAACGAGCAGTACTTC.

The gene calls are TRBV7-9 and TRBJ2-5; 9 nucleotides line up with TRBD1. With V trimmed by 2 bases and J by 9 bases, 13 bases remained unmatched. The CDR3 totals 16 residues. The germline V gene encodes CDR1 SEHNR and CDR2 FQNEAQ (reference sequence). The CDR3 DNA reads TGTGCCAGCAGCTTAAGTCTGGACAGGGGAAGAGGGGCCCAGTACTTC. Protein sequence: CASSLSLDRGRGAQYF.

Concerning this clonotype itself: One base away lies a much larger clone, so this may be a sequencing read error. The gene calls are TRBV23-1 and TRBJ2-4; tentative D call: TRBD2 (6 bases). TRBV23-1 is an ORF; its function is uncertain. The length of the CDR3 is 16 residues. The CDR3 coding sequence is TGCGCCATCAGTCCCGAGCGGGCTCCGGCCAAAAACATTCAGTACTTC. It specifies CAISPERAPAKNIQYF.

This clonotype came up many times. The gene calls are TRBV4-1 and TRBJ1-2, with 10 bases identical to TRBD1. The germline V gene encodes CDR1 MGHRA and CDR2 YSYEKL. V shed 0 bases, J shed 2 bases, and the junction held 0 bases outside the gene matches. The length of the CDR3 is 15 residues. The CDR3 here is CASSQEDRGNYGYTF. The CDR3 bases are TGCGCCAGCAGCCAAGAGGACAGGGGGAACTATGGCTACACCTTC.

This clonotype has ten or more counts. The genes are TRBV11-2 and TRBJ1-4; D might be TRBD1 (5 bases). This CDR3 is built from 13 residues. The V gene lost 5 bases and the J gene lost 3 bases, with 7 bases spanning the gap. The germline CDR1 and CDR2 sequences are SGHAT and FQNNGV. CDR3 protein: CASSRGSNEKLFF. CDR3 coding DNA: TGTGCCAGCAGCAGGGGATCTAATGAAAAACTGTTTTTT.

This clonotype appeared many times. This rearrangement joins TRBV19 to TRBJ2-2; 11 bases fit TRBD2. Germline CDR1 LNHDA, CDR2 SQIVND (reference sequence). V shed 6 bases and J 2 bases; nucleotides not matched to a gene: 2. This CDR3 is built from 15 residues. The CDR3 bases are TGTGCCAGTAGCCGACTAGCGGGAAACACCGGGGAGCTGTTTTTT. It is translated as CASSRLAGNTGELFF.

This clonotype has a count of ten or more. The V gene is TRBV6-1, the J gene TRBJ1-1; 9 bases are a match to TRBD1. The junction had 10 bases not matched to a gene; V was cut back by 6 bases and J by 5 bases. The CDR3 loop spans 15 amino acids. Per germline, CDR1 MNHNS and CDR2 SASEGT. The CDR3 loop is CASRVPVDRGTEAFF. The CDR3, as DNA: TGTGCCAGCAGGGTTCCCGTGGACAGGGGTACTGAAGCTTTCTTT.

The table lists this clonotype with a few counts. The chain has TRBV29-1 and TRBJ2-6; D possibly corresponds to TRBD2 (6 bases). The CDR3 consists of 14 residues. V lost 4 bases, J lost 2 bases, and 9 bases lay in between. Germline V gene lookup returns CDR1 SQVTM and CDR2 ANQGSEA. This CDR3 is CSVVGGPGANVLTF. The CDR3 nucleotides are TGCAGCGTTGTCGGGGGTCCTGGGGCCAACGTCCTGACTTTC.

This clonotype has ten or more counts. This CDR3 reads CASSYRGGNTEAFF. CDR3 DNA: TGCGCCAGCAGTTATCGGGGGGGGAACACTGAAGCTTTCTTT. The rearrangement uses TRBV5-1 and TRBJ1-1, with TRBD1 as a possible D gene (5 bases). CDR1 and CDR2 (germline): SGHRS, YFSETQ. The V and J ends lost 5 bases and 1 base respectively, with 12 bases between them. The CDR3 sequence is 14 residues long.

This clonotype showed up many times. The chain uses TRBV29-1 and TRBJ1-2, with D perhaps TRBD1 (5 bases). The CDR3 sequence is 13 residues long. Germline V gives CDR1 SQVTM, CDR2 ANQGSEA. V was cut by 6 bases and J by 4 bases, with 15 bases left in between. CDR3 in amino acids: CSVTQVSGYGYTF. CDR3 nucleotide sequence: TGCAGCGTGACACAGGTTTCGGGCTATGGCTACACCTTC.

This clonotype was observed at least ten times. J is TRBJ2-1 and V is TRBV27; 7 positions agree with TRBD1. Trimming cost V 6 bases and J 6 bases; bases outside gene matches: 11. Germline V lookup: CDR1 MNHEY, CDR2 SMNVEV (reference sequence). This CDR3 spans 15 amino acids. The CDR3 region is CASRRGTVTGNEQFF. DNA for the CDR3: TGTGCCAGCAGAAGAGGGACAGTGACTGGCAATGAGCAGTTCTTC.

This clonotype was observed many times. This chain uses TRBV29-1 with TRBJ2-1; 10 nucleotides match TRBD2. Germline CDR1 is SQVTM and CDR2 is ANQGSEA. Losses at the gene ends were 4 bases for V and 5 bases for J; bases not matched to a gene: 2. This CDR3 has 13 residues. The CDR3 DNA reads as TGCAGCGTTGTACTAGCGGGACACAATGAGCAGTTCTTC. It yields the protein CSVVLAGHNEQFF.

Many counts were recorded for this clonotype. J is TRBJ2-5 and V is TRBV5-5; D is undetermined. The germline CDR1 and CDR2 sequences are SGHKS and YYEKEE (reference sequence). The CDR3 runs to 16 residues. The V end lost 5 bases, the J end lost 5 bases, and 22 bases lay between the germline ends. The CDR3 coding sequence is TGTGCCAGCAGTGAGGTTCCCGATAGTACGTGGGAGACCCAGTACTTC. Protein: CASSEVPDSTWETQYF.

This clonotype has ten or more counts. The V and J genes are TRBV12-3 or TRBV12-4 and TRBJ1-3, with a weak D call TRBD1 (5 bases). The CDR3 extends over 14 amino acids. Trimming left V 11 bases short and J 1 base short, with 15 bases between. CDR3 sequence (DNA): TGTGCCGGACCCAGGGACCCATCTGGAAACACCATATATTTT. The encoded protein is CAGPRDPSGNTIYF.

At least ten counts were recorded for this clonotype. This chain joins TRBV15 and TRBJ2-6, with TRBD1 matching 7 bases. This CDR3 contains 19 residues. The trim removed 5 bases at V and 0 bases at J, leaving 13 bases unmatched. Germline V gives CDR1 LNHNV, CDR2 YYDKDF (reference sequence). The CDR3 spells CATSSPRSRGSSGANVLTF. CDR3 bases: TGTGCCACCAGCTCCCCAAGGAGCAGGGGGAGCTCTGGGGCCAACGTCCTGACTTTC.

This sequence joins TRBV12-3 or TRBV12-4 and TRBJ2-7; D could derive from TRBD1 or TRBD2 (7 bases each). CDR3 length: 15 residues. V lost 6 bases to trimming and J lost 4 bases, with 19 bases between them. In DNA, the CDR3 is TGTGCCAGCAGCAAAGGGGCGCAGGGGGGGTACGAGCAGTACTTC. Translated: CASSKGAQGGYEQYF.

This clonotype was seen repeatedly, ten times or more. CDR3 in amino acids: CASSTPGQGATEAFF. CDR3 DNA sequence: TGTGCCAGCAGTACCCCGGGACAGGGGGCAACTGAAGCTTTCTTT. The chain links TRBV6-4 to TRBJ1-1; 12 bases fit TRBD1. J was trimmed by 5 bases and V by 5 bases; bases with no gene match: 6. Looked up from germline, CDR1 is MRHNA and CDR2 is SNTAGT. The CDR3 loop spans 15 amino acids.

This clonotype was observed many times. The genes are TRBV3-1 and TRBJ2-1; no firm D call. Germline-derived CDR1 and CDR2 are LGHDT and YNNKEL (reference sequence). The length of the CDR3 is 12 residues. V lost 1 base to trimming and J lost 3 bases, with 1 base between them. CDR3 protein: CASSQVYNEQFF. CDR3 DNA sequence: TGTGCCAGCAGCCAAGTCTACAATGAGCAGTTCTTC.

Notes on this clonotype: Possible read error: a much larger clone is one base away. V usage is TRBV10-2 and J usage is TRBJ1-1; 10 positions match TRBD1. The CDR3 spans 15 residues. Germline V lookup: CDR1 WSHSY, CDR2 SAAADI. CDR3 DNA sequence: TGCGCCAGCAGACATCCGGGACAGGGGAACGCTGAAGCTTTCTTT. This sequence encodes CASRHPGQGNAEAFF.

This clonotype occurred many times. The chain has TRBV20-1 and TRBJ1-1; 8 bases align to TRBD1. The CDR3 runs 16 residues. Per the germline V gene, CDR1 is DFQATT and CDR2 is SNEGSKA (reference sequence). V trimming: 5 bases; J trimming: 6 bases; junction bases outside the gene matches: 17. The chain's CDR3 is CSAGGRDRMALSEAFF. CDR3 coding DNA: TGCAGTGCTGGAGGCCGGGACAGGATGGCTCTCTCTGAAGCTTTCTTT.

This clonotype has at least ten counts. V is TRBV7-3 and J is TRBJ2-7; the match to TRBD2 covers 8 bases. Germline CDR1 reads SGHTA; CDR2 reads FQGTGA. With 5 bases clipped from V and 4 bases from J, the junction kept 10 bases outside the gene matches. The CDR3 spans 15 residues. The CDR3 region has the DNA TGTGCCAGCAGCGCGGGGGGCGGGAGGACGTACGAGCAGTACTTC. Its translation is CASSAGGGRTYEQYF.

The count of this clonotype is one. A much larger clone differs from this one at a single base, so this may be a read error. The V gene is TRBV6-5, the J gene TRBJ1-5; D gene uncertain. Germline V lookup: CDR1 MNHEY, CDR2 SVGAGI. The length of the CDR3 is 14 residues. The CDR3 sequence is CVSSYTQSNQPQHF. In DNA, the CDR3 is TGTGTCAGCAGTTACACGCAGAGCAATCAGCCCCAGCATTTT.